The 22 T cell receptor beta chains given below trace back to one sample, sequenced in a study of control samples from healthy donors and cancer patients. Data came from immunoSEQ multiplex PCR; TCRdb stores just in-frame clones and leaves some out. This table holds roughly 100,000 clones, about nine tenths found once. The sequencing sample was made of blood. These receptors all come from a human donor in good health. The donor label of this sample is uncertain.

This clone was seen just once. The chain uses TRBV19 and TRBJ2-7; 9 positions match TRBD2. The V and J ends lost 3 bases and 6 bases, in that order; junction bases with no gene match: 6. Germline loops: CDR1 LNHDA, CDR2 SQIVND (reference sequence). The CDR3 length is 14 residues. As DNA, the CDR3 is TGTGCCAGTAGTATCCGCCTAGCGGGGTCCGAGCAGTACTTC. It specifies CASSIRLAGSEQYF.

The genes are TRBV9 and TRBJ2-2; TRBD1 aligns across 9 bases. The CDR3 sequence is 16 residues long. V trimming: 2 bases; J trimming: 6 bases; junction bases outside the gene matches: 8. CDR1 and CDR2 from the germline V gene are SGDLS and YYNGEE. CDR3 loop: CASSVDTGGAPGELFF. CDR3 DNA sequence: TGTGCCAGCAGCGTTGATACAGGGGGCGCTCCCGGGGAGCTGTTTTTT.

This chain uses TRBV5-1 with TRBJ1-4, with no clear D. Trimming pared 0 bases from V and 5 bases from J, leaving 8 bases between. This CDR3 spans 14 amino acids. Germline lookup yields CDR1 SGHRS and CDR2 YFSETQ. CDR3 coding DNA: TGCGCCAGCAGCTTGGAGCCAGGAAATGAAAAACTGTTTTTT. This codes for CASSLEPGNEKLFF.

This chain uses TRBV5-4 with TRBJ2-3; maybe TRBD2 (6 bases). The CDR3 is 17 amino acids. The V end was cut by 3 bases, the J end by 0 bases, with 17 bases between. CDR1 and CDR2 from the germline V gene are SGHNT and YYREEE (reference sequence). The CDR3 protein is CASSSLGGTQSTDTQYF. CDR3 coding DNA: TGTGCCAGCAGCTCGCTTGGAGGGACCCAAAGCACAGATACGCAGTATTTT.

This clone was seen more than once but under ten times. DNA of the CDR3: TGTGCCAGCAGCTTGGCCCGAAGGGGGAACACCGGGGAGCTGTTTTTT. Protein: CASSLARRGNTGELFF. The chain has TRBV5-6 and TRBJ2-2; a weak D match, TRBD1 (5 bases). The CDR3 length is 16 residues. The germline V and J ends were trimmed by 0 bases and 1 base, with 10 bases remaining between them. Germline V gene lookup returns CDR1 SGHDT and CDR2 YYEEEE.

This rearrangement joins TRBV18 to TRBJ1-1; D gene uncertain. The length of the CDR3 is 16 residues. V shed 5 bases and J shed 8 bases, with 24 bases lying between them. Per germline, CDR1 KGHSH and CDR2 LQKENI. The CDR3 DNA reads TGTGCCAGCTCAGCAAGGGAAACTACAGCCGGCGGGGAAGCTTTCTTT. Translation: CASSARETTAGGEAFF.

This clone was picked up one time. CDR3 region: CASSLASGQGGGYTF. In nucleotides, the CDR3 is TGTGCCAGCAGCTTAGCTTCGGGACAGGGGGGCGGCTACACCTTC. The rearrangement links TRBV11-2 to TRBJ1-2, with 11 positions matching TRBD1. CDR1 and CDR2 from the germline V gene are SGHAT and FQNNGV. The ends lost 1 base at V and 8 bases at J; junction bases unmatched: 6. This CDR3 has 15 amino acids.

This clone was seen a few times. This chain connects TRBV6-6 to TRBJ2-1; 8 nucleotides align to TRBD2. V shed 4 bases, J shed 8 bases, and the junction held 7 bases outside the gene matches. Germline CDR1 reads MNHNY; CDR2 reads SVGAGI (reference sequence). The CDR3 is 14 amino acids. The CDR3 region is CASSFGGALDEQFF. The CDR3 coding sequence is TGTGCCAGCAGTTTCGGGGGGGCTCTGGATGAGCAGTTCTTC.

A word on this clone: The germline gene is not matched at one end of the junction; a read error may be the cause. This sequence joins TRBV9 and TRBJ1-5, with 8 bases aligning to TRBD1. This CDR3 spans 14 amino acids. Germline-derived CDR1 and CDR2 are SGDLS and YYNGEE. The CDR3 protein is CAGSPTGVNQPQHF. The DNA for the CDR3 is TGTGCCGGCAGCCCGACAGGGGTCAATCAGCCCCAGCATTTT.

V is TRBV24-1 and J is TRBJ2-1; D tentatively fits TRBD1 or TRBD2 (6 bases each). Germline V lookup: CDR1 KGHDR, CDR2 SFDVKD. Trimming pared 6 bases from V and 7 bases from J, leaving 18 bases between. The CDR3 extends over 15 amino acids. CDR3: CATSLNGGVWNEQFF. CDR3 coding DNA: TGTGCCACCAGTCTGAACGGGGGCGTTTGGAATGAGCAGTTCTTC.

This clone was seen a single time. The chain uses TRBV29-1 and TRBJ2-5, with no clear D. Trimming shortened V by 4 bases and J by 1 base, and 10 bases separated the two germline ends. This CDR3 contains 13 residues. Germline V gene lookup returns CDR1 SQVTM and CDR2 ANQGSEA. The CDR3 protein is CSVGQDLQETQYF. DNA of the CDR3: TGCAGCGTTGGCCAGGACCTCCAAGAGACCCAGTACTTC.

The chain couples TRBV6-2 or TRBV6-3 to TRBJ1-2; weak D call: TRBD1 (5 bases). Germline V gives CDR1 MNHEY, CDR2 SVGEGT. V was clipped by 5 bases and J by 7 bases, with 26 bases between them. The CDR3 totals 17 residues. The CDR3: CASSDNRQRVGLGGYTF. DNA for the CDR3: TGTGCCAGCAGTGATAATCGACAGAGAGTGGGCCTCGGTGGCTACACCTTC.

V and J are TRBV6-5 and TRBJ1-1; D is unclear. The CDR3 totals 12 residues. The germline V gene has CDR1 MNHEY and CDR2 SVGAGI. V was cut by 8 bases and J by 3 bases, with 10 bases left in between. The CDR3 sequence: CASGHMDTEAFF. In DNA form, the CDR3 reads TGTGCCAGCGGGCATATGGACACTGAAGCTTTCTTT.

V usage is TRBV6-4 and J usage is TRBJ2-3; D gene uncertain. The CDR3 consists of 13 residues. Trimming left V 0 bases short and J 2 bases short, with 3 bases between. Germline V lookup: CDR1 MRHNA, CDR2 SNTAGT. CDR3 sequence (DNA): TGTGCCAGCAGTGACTCGGACACAGATACGCAGTATTTT. It specifies CASSDSDTDTQYF.

The V gene is TRBV30, the J gene TRBJ2-4; TRBD1 is a possible D gene (5 bases). V lost 5 bases, J lost 5 bases, and 16 bases lay in between. The CDR3 is 14 residues long. Germline values: CDR1 GTSNPN, CDR2 SVGIG (reference sequence). The CDR3 region is CAWRSQGWQNIQYF. CDR3 bases: TGTGCCTGGCGCTCCCAGGGCTGGCAAAACATTCAGTACTTC.

This clone was recorded only once. The chain employs TRBV14 and TRBJ1-1; 8 nucleotides align to TRBD1. J gave up 4 bases and V 4 bases, and 5 bases lay outside the gene matches. This CDR3 is 14 amino acids long. Per germline, CDR1 SGHDN and CDR2 FVKESK. CDR3 in DNA: TGTGCCAGCAGCCCAGTTCAGGGGGCCACTGAAGCTTTCTTT. Translated, it gives CASSPVQGATEAFF.

The V and J genes are TRBV19 and TRBJ2-5, with 8 bases fitting TRBD1. Germline values: CDR1 LNHDA, CDR2 SQIVND (reference sequence). V shed 9 bases, J shed 0 bases, and the junction held 3 bases outside the gene matches. CDR3 size: 13 residues. The CDR3 is CASGTGDQETQYF. CDR3 nucleotide sequence: TGTGCCAGCGGGACAGGAGACCAAGAGACCCAGTACTTC.

The rearrangement uses TRBV29-1 and TRBJ1-3; D gene uncertain. This CDR3 has 13 amino acids. Trimming left V 3 bases short and J 1 base short, with 7 bases between. Germline V gene data show CDR1 as SQVTM and CDR2 as ANQGSEA. CDR3 protein: CSVEQDSGNTIYF. The CDR3 DNA is TGCAGCGTTGAGCAGGATTCTGGAAACACCATATATTTT.

The chain couples TRBV19 to TRBJ1-1; D remains unclear. In germline, CDR1 is LNHDA, CDR2 SQIVND (reference sequence). Deletions cut 4 bases from V and 4 bases from J, with 16 bases between. The length of the CDR3 is 15 residues. The CDR3 DNA reads as TGTGCCAGTAGTACCTTACAGTCCGGGTCCACTGAAGCTTTCTTT. It codes for CASSTLQSGSTEAFF.

The chain employs TRBV15 and TRBJ2-1; 12 bases map to TRBD2. The trim removed 1 base at V and 1 base at J, leaving 2 bases unmatched. Germline CDR1 LNHNV, CDR2 YYDKDF (reference sequence). The CDR3 is 17 amino acids. The CDR3: CATSRASGGASYNEQFF. CDR3 DNA sequence: TGTGCCACCAGCAGAGCTAGCGGGGGGGCTTCCTACAATGAGCAGTTCTTC.

V and J are TRBV12-3 or TRBV12-4 and TRBJ1-2; no firm D call. The CDR3 runs to 13 residues. Between the trimmed V and J ends, which lost 2 bases and 6 bases, there was a span of 10 bases. The CDR3 protein is CASSLWLKDGYTF. The CDR3 nucleotides are TGTGCCAGCAGTTTATGGCTTAAGGATGGCTACACCTTC.

The J gene is TRBJ1-2, the V gene TRBV19, with TRBD1 matching 10 bases. From germline, CDR1 is LNHDA and CDR2 SQIVND (reference sequence). This CDR3 has 14 amino acids. J was trimmed by 7 bases and V by 4 bases; bases with no gene match: 6. This chain's CDR3 is CASSTDRGQRGYTF. CDR3 bases: TGTGCCAGTAGTACAGACAGGGGGCAGCGTGGCTACACCTTC.